Described below is a single T cell receptor (beta chain) sequence and its context. Its target is not known. The data originate from a study of T cell responses to AZD1222 COVID-19 vaccine. Study-wide results and caveats: Across spike, vaccine-associated CD4 TCRs were found, dominant at 160-218 and 743-854. Spike-specific TCR depth and breadth grew after two AZD1222 doses. Reports say nearly half of spike-specific TCRs go after unmutated variant regions. Most donors were white British and more were female, and clonal diversity was possibly underestimated.

The CDR3 length is 16 residues. V was cut by 1 base and J by 4 bases, with 16 bases left in between. Germline-derived CDR1 and CDR2 are SNHLY and FYNNEI. Libraries were prepared by immunoSEQ multiplex PCR; TCRdb keeps only in-frame clonotypes and omits some of them. This sample has about 99,000 clones; about 89% occur once, and the top ten carry approximately 3%. This specimen consisted of peripheral blood, obtained 28 days after the second dose of the MenACWY control vaccine. This clonotype was obtained from an adult who received the MenACWY meningococcal vaccine as a control. The V and J genes are TRBV2 and TRBJ1-2; TRBD1 is a possible D gene (5 bases). The CDR3 loop reads CASSEGGPGTAYGYTF. CDR3 nucleotides: TGTGCCAGCAGTGAAGGAGGCCCCGGGACGGCCTATGGCTACACCTTC.